The present TCR beta chain was sequenced within a study of shared clonotypes between healthy human individuals. Overall study context: Used for every donor were three CD4 naive, three CD4 memory, two CD8 naive and one CD8 memory plate.

Data came from immunoSEQ multiplex PCR; TCRdb stores just in-frame clones and leaves some out. The data contain about 680,000 clones, around four fifths of them singletons. CDR1 and CDR2 from the germline V gene are SEHNR and FQNEAQ (reference sequence). Trimming stripped 0 bases from V and 0 bases from J, with 10 bases between. This CDR3 is 16 amino acids long. Sequencing input: memory CD4+ T cells sorted from blood. Subset described: CD45RA-negative fraction. The sequence was collected from a woman younger than 45 in good health. V usage is TRBV7-9 and J usage is TRBJ2-3, with no clear D. This CDR3 is CASSLAGRGSTDTQYF. The CDR3 nucleotides are TGTGCCAGCAGCTTAGCAGGTAGAGGCAGCACAGATACGCAGTATTTT.